Reported below is one TCR beta chain. Its antigen is not yet known. It has no much larger one-base neighbor in the sample; base qualities were not kept. At diagnosis, peripheral blood, uninvolved tumor-adjacent lung and tumor were collected and were preserved as a mix of fresh-frozen and FFPE material. Blood samples were analyzed as peripheral blood mononuclear cells for TCR repertoire profiling. The data derive from a study of T cells in localized non-small cell lung cancer (dated by TCRdb to about 2020). Study-level background: The study analyzed T cell repertoires of approximately 240 early-stage NSCLC patients, comparing tumors and uninvolved tumor-adjacent lungs. The cohort comprised around 250 treatment-naïve NSCLC patients with resected, localized lung tumors. Of the NSCLC patients, roughly 130 were male and 85 to 110 were female, and the mean age was approximately 66 years. Findings and caveats that apply to the study as a whole: Multi-region tumor sequencing was not performed, so intratumor heterogeneity could not be excluded. A median of about 53 of the top 100 tumor clones were detected in paired uninvolved adjacent lung, and 25 to 35 of these tumor clones were also found among the top 100 clones of the paired uninvolved adjacent lung. Higher blood T cell density associated with longer overall survival, while higher adjacent-lung clonality associated with shorter survival. Uninvolved tumor-adjacent lung showed the highest T cell clonality, higher than tumor, which suggests more focused antigenic responses in the adjacent lung. Because of the exploratory design, TCR variables were selected using unadjusted p-values without false-discovery rate correction.

Taken from the germline V gene, the CDR1 and CDR2 loops are MDHEN and SYDVKM. Counted from cysteine to phenylalanine, this CDR3 has 13 amino acids. The DNA shown is the 39-base CDR3, in frame from base 1. Trimming costs V 8 bases and J 3 bases, and their ends lie 14 bases apart. The immunoSEQ Assay was used to sequence TCR beta CDR3 regions from DNA. The authors processed their data as follows. To compute T cell density, TCR beta template counts were normalized to usable DNA, which was estimated by amplifying housekeeping genes. Richness was estimated with the preseqR package, extrapolating to 400,000 templates for PBMC samples and 120,000 templates for tissue samples. Clonality was taken to be one minus Pielou's evenness. To identify tissue-enriched TCRs, differential abundance testing was run on productive amino-acid clonotypes with a minimum total count of 5 and an alpha of 0.1. Repertoire overlap between compartments was quantified with the Jaccard Index and Morisita Overlap Index. GLIPH grouped TCR beta CDR3s together with public tetramer-defined viral CDR3s, and a viral motif had to include at least three viral sequences and also show V-gene enrichment. In its TCRdb copy, this immuneACCESS table keeps in-frame sequences only and misses some clones. Where compared with another copy, unresolved V genes explain less than half of these, and the others have no known cause. V and J calls plus clone size are reproduced from that table; the DNA served to infer D and trimming. The sample table holds about 11,000 clones, of which roughly 82% were seen once. Jointly, the top ten make up roughly a fifth of the sample.

The specimen was peripheral blood mononuclear cells, collected before any cancer treatment. Here the chain combines TRBV28 and TRBJ2-7, with a weak D call of TRBD1 (5 bases match). This sequence originates from an older female donor with stage II lung adenocarcinoma. The nucleotide sequence is given as TGTGCCAGCGGAGACGACAGCAACTACGAGCAGTACTTC. Its translation reads: CASGDDSNYEQYF.